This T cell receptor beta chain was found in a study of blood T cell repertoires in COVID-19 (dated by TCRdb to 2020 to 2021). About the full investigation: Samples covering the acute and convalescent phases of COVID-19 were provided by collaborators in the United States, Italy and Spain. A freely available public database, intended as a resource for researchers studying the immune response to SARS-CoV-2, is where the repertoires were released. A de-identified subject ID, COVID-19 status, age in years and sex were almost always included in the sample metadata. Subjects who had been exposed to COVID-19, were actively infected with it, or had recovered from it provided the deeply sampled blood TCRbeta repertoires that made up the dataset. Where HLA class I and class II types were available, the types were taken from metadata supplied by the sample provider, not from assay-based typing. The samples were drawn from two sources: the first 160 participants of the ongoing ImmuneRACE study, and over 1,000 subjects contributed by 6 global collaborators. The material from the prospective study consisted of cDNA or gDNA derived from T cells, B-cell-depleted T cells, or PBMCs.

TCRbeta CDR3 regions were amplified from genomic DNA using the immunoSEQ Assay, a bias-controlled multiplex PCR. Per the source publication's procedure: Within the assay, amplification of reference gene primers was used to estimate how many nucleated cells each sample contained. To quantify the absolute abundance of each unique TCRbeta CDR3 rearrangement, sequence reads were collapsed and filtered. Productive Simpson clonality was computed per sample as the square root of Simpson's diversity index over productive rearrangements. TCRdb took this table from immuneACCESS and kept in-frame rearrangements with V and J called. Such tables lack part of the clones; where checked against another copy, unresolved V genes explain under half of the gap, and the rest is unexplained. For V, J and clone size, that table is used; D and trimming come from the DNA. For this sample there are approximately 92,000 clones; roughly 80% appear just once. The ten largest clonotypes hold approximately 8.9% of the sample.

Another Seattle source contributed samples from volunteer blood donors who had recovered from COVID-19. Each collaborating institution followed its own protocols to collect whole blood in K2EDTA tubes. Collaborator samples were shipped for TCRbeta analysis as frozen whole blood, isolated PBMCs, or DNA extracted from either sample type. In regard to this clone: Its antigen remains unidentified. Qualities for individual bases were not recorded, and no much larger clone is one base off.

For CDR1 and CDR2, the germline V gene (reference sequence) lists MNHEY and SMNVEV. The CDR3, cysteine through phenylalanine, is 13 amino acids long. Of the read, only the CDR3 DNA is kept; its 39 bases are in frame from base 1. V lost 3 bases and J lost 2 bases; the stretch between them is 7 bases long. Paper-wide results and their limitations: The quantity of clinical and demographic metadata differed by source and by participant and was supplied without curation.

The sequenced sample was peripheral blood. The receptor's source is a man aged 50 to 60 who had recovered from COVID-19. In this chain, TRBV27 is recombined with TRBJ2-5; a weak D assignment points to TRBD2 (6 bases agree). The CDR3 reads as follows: CASSLGRQETQYF. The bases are TGTGCCAGCAGTTTGGGGAGGCAAGAGACCCAGTACTTC.